This entry lists 9 T cell receptor beta chains sequenced from one sample in a study of blood T cells in healthy people across ages. PCR was performed a second time for 7 to 11 cycles using a sample-barcoded 5' primer and a J-beta primer mix. TCRdb reanalysed the 5' RACE reads using MiXCR and keeps one entry per CDR3 protein. Found here are around 1.5 million distinct CDR3 sequences, almost 35% of them singletons; the top ten hold about 11%. The sample comprised blood. The source is a woman aged 25 to 39 in good health.

Comment on this clonotype: One junction end does not reproduce the germline sequence, and a read error may be involved. This chain uses TRBV7-8 with TRBJ2-1; 8 positions agree with TRBD2. CDR3 length: 15 residues. Germline assignment: CDR1 SGHVS and CDR2 FQNEAQ. This CDR3 is CASSLVSGSYDEQFF. The CDR3 nucleotides read TGTGCCAGCAGCTTAGTCAGCGGGAGCTACGATGAGCAGTTCTTC.

CDR3 region: CASSERQGRFPYGYTF. CDR3 nucleotide sequence: TGTGCCAGCAGTGAAAGACAGGGGCGCTTTCCCTATGGCTACACCTTC. The V call is TRBV12-3 or TRBV12-4, the J call TRBJ1-2; TRBD1 aligns across 8 bases. This CDR3 is built from 16 residues. Trimming at V came to 5 bases and at J to 4 bases, leaving 12 bases not matched to a gene.

The table lists this clonotype with a few counts. J is TRBJ2-7 and V is TRBV4-1; D ambiguous. The CDR3 is 15 amino acids. Per the germline V gene, CDR1 is MGHRA and CDR2 is YSYEKL. Between the trimmed V and J ends, which lost 2 bases and 10 bases, there was a span of 21 bases. The CDR3 nucleotides read TGCGCCAGCAGCCAACTCGCCCTGGCAGAAAACGTTCAGTACTTC. Its translation: CASSQLALAENVQYF.

With respect to this clonotype: The germline gene is not matched at one end of the junction; a read error may be the cause. The rearrangement uses TRBV28 and TRBJ1-3; D unclear. This CDR3 spans 17 amino acids. CDR1 MDHEN and CDR2 SYDVKM come from the germline V gene. The DNA of the CDR3 is TGTGCCAGCAGTTTAGTCGGCCTCTCGACCTCTGGAAGCACCATATATTTT. Residues: CASSLVGLSTSGSTIYF.

This clonotype was counted once. The chain carries TRBV12-3 or TRBV12-4 and TRBJ1-1; D is uncertain. The length of the CDR3 is 13 residues. V shed 9 bases and J shed 2 bases, with 13 bases lying between them. This CDR3 is CASFRSLNTEAFF. For the CDR3, the DNA is TGTGCCAGTTTCAGGAGCCTTAACACTGAAGCTTTCTTT.

This chain uses TRBV13 with TRBJ2-3; TRBD2 is a possible D gene (6 bases). This CDR3 is 17 amino acids long. Trimming pared 4 bases from V and 0 bases from J, leaving 17 bases between. Germline V gene sequence: CDR1 PRHDT, CDR2 FYEKMQ (reference sequence). The CDR3 sequence: CASSSGRRLGSTDTQYF. The CDR3 coding sequence is TGTGCCAGCAGCTCCGGTCGGAGACTAGGAAGCACAGATACGCAGTATTTT. The variable domain in full, with the rest retrieved from reference TRBV13 and TRBJ2-3, is AAGVIQSPRHLIKEKRETATLKCYPIPRHDTVYWYQQGPGQDPQFLISFYEKMQSDKGSIPDRFSAQQFSDYHSELNMSSLELGDSALYFCASSSGRRLGSTDTQYFGPGTRLTVL.

The rearrangement joins TRBV18 to TRBJ2-3, with D uncertain. Germline CDR1 reads KGHSH; CDR2 reads LQKENI. The CDR3 runs 16 residues. The V end was cut by 3 bases, the J end by 2 bases, with 15 bases between. The CDR3 reads CASSPGLWVNTDTQYF. DNA for the CDR3: TGTGCCAGCTCACCGGGCCTATGGGTAAACACAGATACGCAGTATTTT.

This rearrangement joins TRBV3-1 to TRBJ1-2; 7 bases map to TRBD1. The germline V gene has CDR1 LGHDT and CDR2 YNNKEL (reference sequence). The CDR3 length is 15 residues. Trimming took 2 bases from V and 5 from J; bases not matched to a gene: 8. CDR3 sequence (DNA): TGTGCCAGCAGCCAAAGGTCTGCAGGGGGATATGGCTACACCTTC. Translated: CASSQRSAGGYGYTF.

This clonotype was detected only a few times. This chain uses TRBV20-1 with TRBJ2-7, with 8 bases identical to TRBD2. The CDR3 runs 15 residues. V shed 0 bases and J 1 base; nucleotides not matched to a gene: 5. Germline V CDR1 and CDR2: DFQATT, SNEGSKA (reference sequence). The CDR3 loop is CSARDHAGGSYEQYF. In DNA form, the CDR3 reads TGCAGTGCTAGAGATCATGCGGGAGGATCCTACGAGCAGTACTTC.